This T cell receptor beta chain was documented in a study of human T cells and chemical hapten exposure. TCRdb recomputed calls from the RACE reads with MiXCR, one row per CDR3 protein. Among about 380,000 distinct CDR3 sequences listed, approximately 5.1% were seen once. As to time point: pre-sensitization, week 0. Stated treatment: therapeutic diphenylcyclopropenone sensitization with weekly scalp DPC. Alopecia patients, 18 to 70 years old and DPC-suitable, served as donors. Unfractionated whole blood yielded the extracted total RNA. On this clonotype itself: The antigen is unknown.

Regarding the study as a whole: Compared to controls, expanded TCRs made significantly more large clusters of similar CDR3s. Positively correlated with patch test score were the counts of PT1 expanded TCRs.

Looked up from germline, CDR1 is MNHEY and CDR2 is SVGAGI. This CDR3 contains 13 residues. The V end was cut by 8 bases, the J end by 6 bases, with 15 bases between. The material sequenced was whole blood, taken in connection with sensitization to the hapten diphenylcyclopropenone (DPC). The TCR was taken from a woman in her 50s with alopecia areata. Some clones in this sample may be carry-over from other donors' samples. V gene TRBV6-5 combines with J gene TRBJ2-3; maybe TRBD2 (6 bases). This CDR3 is CASHGRERDTQYF. In DNA, the CDR3 is TGTGCCAGCCACGGGCGGGAAAGGGATACGCAGTATTTT.